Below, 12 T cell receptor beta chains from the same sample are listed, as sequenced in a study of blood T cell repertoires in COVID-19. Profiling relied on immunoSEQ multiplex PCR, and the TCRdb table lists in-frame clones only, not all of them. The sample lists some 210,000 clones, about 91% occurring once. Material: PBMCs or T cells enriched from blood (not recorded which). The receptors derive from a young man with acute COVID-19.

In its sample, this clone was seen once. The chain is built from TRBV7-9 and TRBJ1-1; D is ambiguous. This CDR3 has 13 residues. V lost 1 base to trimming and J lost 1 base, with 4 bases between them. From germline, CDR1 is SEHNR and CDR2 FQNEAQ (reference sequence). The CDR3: CASSLGQNTEAFF. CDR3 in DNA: TGTGCCAGCAGCTTAGGGCAGAACACTGAAGCTTTCTTT.

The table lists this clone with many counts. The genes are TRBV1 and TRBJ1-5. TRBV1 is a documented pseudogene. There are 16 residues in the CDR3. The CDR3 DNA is TGCACCAGCAGCTACCGGGACGGGAGAGGCAATCAGCCCCAGCATTTT. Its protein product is CTSSYRDGRGNQPQHF.

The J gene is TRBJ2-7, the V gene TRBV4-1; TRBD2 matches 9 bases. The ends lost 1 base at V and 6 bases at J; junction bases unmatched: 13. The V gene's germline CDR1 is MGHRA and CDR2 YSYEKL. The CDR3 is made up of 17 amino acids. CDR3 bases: TGCGCCAGCAGCCAAGGTGGGCTTAGCGGGAGTCGAGGCGAGCAGTACTTC. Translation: CASSQGGLSGSRGEQYF.

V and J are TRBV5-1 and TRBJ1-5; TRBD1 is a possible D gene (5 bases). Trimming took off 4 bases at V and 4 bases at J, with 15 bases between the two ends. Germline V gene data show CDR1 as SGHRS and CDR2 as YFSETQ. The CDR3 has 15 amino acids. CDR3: CASSAVGASNQPQHF. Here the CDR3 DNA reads TGCGCCAGCAGCGCGGTAGGGGCAAGTAATCAGCCCCAGCATTTT.

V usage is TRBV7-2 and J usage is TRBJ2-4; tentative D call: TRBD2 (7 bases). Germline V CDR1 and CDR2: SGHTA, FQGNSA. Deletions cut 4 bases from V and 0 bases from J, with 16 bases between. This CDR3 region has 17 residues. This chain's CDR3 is CASSSGGLAIAKNIQYF. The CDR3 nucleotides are TGTGCCAGCAGCTCCGGGGGGCTAGCGATAGCCAAAAACATTCAGTACTTC. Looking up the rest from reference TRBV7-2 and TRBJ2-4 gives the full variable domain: GAGVSQSPSNKVTEKGKDVELRCDPISGHTALYWYRQSLGQGLEFLIYFQGNSAPDKSGLPSDRFSAERTGGSVSTLTIQRTQQEDSAVYLCASSSGGLAIAKNIQYFGAGTRLSVL.

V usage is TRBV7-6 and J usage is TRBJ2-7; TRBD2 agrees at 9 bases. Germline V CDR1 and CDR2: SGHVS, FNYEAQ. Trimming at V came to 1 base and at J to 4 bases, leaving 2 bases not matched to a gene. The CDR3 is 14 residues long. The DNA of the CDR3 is TGTGCCAGCAGCTTAGAAGCGGGGGGTTACGAGCAGTACTTC. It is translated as CASSLEAGGYEQYF.

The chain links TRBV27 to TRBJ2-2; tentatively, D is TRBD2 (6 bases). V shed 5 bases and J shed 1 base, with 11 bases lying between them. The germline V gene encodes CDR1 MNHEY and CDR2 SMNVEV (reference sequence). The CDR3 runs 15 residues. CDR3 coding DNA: TGTGCCAGCAGTCCCAACGGGGGGAACACCGGGGAGCTGTTTTTT. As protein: CASSPNGGNTGELFF.

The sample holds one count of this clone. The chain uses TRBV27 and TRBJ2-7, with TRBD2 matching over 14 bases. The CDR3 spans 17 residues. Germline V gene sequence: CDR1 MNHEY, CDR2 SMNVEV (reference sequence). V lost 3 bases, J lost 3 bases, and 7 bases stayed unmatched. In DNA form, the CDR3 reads TGTGCCAGCAGTTTCTTGGGACTAGCGGGAGCGGGCTACGAGCAGTACTTC. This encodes CASSFLGLAGAGYEQYF.

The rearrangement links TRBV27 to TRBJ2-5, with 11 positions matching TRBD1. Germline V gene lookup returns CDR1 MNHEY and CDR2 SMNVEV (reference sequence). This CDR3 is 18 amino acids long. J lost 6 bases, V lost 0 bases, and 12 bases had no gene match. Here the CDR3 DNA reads TGTGCCAGCAGTTTATCGTTCCGTTCCGGACAGGGGGCGAAGACCCAGTACTTC. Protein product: CASSLSFRSGQGAKTQYF.

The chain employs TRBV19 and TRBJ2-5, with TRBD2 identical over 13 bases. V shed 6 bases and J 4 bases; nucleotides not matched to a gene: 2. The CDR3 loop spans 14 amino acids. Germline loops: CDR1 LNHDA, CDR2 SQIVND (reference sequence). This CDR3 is CASSRTSGRETQYF. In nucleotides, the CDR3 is TGTGCCAGTAGCAGGACTAGCGGGAGAGAGACCCAGTACTTC.

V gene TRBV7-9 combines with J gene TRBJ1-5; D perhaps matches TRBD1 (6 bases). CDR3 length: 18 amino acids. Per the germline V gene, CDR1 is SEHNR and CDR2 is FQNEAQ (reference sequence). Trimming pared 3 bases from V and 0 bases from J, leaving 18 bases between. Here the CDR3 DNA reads TGTGCCAGCAGCTTTACCGGGACATCTTACTCTAGCAATCAGCCCCAGCATTTT. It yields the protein CASSFTGTSYSSNQPQHF.

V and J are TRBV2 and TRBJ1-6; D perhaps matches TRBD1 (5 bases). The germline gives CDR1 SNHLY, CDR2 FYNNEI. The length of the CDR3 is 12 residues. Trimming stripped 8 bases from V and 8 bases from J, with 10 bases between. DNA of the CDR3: TGTGCCAGCGGCAGGGATTATTCACCCCTCCACTTT. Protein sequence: CASGRDYSPLHF. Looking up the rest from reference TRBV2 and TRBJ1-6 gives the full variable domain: EPEVTQTPSHQVTQMGQEVILRCVPISNHLYFYWYRQILGQKVEFLVSFYNNEISEKSEIFDDQFSVERPDGSNFTLKIRSTKLEDSAMYFCASGRDYSPLHFGNGTRLTVT.